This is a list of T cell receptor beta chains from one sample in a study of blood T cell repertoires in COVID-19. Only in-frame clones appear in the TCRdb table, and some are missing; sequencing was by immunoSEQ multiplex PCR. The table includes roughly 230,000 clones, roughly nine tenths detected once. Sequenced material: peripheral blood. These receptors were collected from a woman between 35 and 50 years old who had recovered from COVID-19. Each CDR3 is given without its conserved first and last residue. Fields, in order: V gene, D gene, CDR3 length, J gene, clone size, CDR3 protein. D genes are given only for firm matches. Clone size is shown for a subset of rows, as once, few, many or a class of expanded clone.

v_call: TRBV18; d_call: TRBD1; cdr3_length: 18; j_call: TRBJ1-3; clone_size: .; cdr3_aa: ASSAYQGDRSSRSGNTIY
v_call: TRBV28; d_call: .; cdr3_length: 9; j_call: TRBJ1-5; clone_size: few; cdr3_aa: ASSLVGPQH
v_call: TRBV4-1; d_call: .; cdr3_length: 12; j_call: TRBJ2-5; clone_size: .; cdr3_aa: ASSQQGFKETQY
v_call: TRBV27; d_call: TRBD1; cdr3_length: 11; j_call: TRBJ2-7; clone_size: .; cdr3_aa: ASKDRARHEQY
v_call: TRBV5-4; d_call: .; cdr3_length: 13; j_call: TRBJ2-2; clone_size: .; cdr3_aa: ASSLVTVNTGELF
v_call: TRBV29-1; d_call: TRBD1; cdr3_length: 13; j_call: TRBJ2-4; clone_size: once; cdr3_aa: SVRTGGAGKNIQY
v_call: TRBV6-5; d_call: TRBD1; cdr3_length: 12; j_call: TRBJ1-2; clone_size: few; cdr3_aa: ASSLTGVGYGYT
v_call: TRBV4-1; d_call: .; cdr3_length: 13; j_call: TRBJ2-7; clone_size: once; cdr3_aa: ASRFYTELPYEQY
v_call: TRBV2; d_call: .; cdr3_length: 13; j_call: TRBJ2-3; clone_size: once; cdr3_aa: ASSDPQEATDTQY
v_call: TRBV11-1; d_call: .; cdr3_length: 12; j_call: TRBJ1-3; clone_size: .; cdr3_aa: ASSLGPTGNTIY
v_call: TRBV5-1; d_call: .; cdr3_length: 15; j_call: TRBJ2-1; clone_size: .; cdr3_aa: ASSLSFLRQTYNEQF
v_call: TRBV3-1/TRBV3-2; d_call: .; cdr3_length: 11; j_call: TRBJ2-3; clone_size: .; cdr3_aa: ASSQPGPDTQY
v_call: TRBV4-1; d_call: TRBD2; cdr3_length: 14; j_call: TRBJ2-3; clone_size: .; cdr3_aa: ASSHGSGSGTDTQY
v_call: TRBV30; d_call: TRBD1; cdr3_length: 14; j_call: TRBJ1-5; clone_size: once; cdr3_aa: AWSGPGTGGDQPQH
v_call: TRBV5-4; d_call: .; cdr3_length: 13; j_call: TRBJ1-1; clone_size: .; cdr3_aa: ASSSQMGLNTEAF
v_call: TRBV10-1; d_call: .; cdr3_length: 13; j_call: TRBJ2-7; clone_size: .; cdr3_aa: ASSEKVAGDGEQY
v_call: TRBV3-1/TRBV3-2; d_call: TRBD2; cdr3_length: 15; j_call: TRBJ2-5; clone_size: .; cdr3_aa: ASSQEAILAGQETQY
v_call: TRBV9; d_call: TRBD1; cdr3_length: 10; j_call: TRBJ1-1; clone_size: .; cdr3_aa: ASRDWTGEAF
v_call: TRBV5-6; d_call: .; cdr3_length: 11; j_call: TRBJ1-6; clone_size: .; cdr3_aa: ASSLRGNSPLH
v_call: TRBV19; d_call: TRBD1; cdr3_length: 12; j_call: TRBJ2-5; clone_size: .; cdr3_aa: ASNLGQGQETQY
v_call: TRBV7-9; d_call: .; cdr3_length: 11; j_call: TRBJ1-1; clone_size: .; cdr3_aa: ASSKVLNTEAF